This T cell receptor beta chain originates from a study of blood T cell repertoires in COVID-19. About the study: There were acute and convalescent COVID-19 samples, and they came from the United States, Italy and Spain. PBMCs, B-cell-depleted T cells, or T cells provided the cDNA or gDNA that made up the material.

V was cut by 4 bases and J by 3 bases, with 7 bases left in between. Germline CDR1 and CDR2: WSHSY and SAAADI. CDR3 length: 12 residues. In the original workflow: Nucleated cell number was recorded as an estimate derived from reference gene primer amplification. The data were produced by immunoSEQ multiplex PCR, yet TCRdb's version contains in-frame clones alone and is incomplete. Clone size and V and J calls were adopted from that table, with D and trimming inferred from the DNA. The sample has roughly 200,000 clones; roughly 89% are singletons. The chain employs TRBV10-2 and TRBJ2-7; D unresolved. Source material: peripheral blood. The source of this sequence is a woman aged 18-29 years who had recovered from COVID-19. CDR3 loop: CASSGNSYEQYF. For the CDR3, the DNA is TGCGCCAGCAGTGGGAACAGCTACGAGCAGTACTTC.